Each of the 19 T cell receptor beta chains below was sequenced from the same sample in a study of T cells after yellow fever vaccination. MiXCR was run by TCRdb on the 5' RACE reads, yielding one entry per CDR3 protein. The sample consists of 300,000 to 350,000 distinct CDR3 sequences, 4% of them appearing once. Sequenced material: PBMCs, taken 5 days after the yellow fever booster vaccination. All receptors come from a young man who received the YFV17D yellow fever vaccine.

This clonotype showed up many times. The chain is built from TRBV7-6 and TRBJ1-1; D gene unclear. There are 12 residues in the CDR3. The V end was cut by 5 bases, the J end by 1 base, with 5 bases between. Germline lookup yields CDR1 SGHVS and CDR2 FNYEAQ. The CDR3: CASSAGNTEAFF. The CDR3 nucleotides are TGTGCCAGCAGCGCAGGGAACACTGAAGCTTTCTTT.

The chain employs TRBV10-3 and TRBJ1-5; D gene uncertain. The CDR3 is made up of 14 amino acids. CDR1 is ENHRY and CDR2 is SYGVKD in the germline V gene. V lost 4 bases and J lost 3, with 10 bases in between. CDR3: CAISGGTVNQPQHF. The CDR3, as DNA: TGTGCCATCAGTGGTGGAACAGTCAATCAGCCCCAGCATTTT.

In its sample, this clonotype was seen a few times. The V gene is TRBV7-8, the J gene TRBJ2-5; 15 bases fit TRBD2. V dropped 3 bases and J dropped 5; count of bases not matched to a gene: 4. Germline CDR1 and CDR2: SGHVS and FQNEAQ. This CDR3 region has 16 residues. For the CDR3, the DNA is TGTGCCAGCAGCTTCGGACTAGCGGGGGGGCTGGAGACCCAGTACTTC. Protein sequence: CASSFGLAGGLETQYF.

This clonotype was seen more than once but under ten times. This rearrangement joins TRBV6-2 or TRBV6-3 to TRBJ2-1; 7 positions match TRBD1. The germline V gene encodes CDR1 MNHEY and CDR2 SVGEGT. The CDR3 sequence is 15 residues long. Germline trimming cut 6 bases from V and 9 bases from J; bases unmatched to any gene: 14. The DNA for the CDR3 is TGTGCCAGCAGCCTTACCTCGACAGGGTCGAGTGAGCAGTTCTTC. It codes for CASSLTSTGSSEQFF.

Many counts were recorded for this clonotype. The CDR3 nucleotides read TGTGCCAGCAGTCCCATGGGGACCGGGGAGCTGTTTTTT. Amino acid sequence: CASSPMGTGELFF. This chain links TRBV12-3 or TRBV12-4 with TRBJ2-2; D remains ambiguous. The CDR3 length is 13 residues. V was clipped by 5 bases and J by 5 bases, with 9 bases between them.

The table lists this clonotype with many counts. The rearrangement joins TRBV7-2 to TRBJ1-1; D may be TRBD1 (6 bases). Trimming removed 6 bases from V and 5 bases from J, with 7 bases in between. Germline-derived CDR1 and CDR2 are SGHTA and FQGNSA. This CDR3 spans 11 amino acids. The CDR3 reads CASRRGTEAFF. CDR3 bases: TGTGCCAGCAGGAGGGGGACTGAAGCTTTCTTT.

This chain uses TRBV5-6 with TRBJ2-5; 7 bases align to TRBD2. The CDR3 loop spans 17 amino acids. Trimming took 2 bases from V and 5 from J; bases not matched to a gene: 15. From germline, CDR1 is SGHDT and CDR2 YYEEEE. The CDR3 bases are TGTGCCAGCAGCTTATCGCGTGGGGGAGGGCTCGAGGAGACCCAGTACTTC. Translated: CASSLSRGGGLEETQYF.

The V and J genes are TRBV4-2 and TRBJ2-7, with 12 positions matching TRBD2. Germline V lookup: CDR1 LGHNA, CDR2 YNFKEQ. CDR3 size: 16 residues. V shed 0 bases, J shed 2 bases, and the junction held 2 bases outside the gene matches. The CDR3 protein is CASSQEGLAGPYEQYF. The CDR3 DNA reads as TGTGCCAGCAGCCAAGAAGGACTAGCGGGACCCTACGAGCAGTACTTC.

This clonotype appeared a few times. One junction end disagrees with the germline gene, perhaps due to a read error. This chain uses TRBV5-6 with TRBJ2-2; D ambiguous. The CDR3 is made up of 14 amino acids. The germline V gene has CDR1 SGHDT and CDR2 YYEEEE. CDR3 in DNA: TGTGCCAGCAGCGCCCCCTCCAACATCGGGGAGCTGTTTTTT. It encodes CASSAPSNIGELFF.

This clonotype was observed at least ten times. The chain recombines TRBV7-2 with TRBJ2-7, with 7 bases that match TRBD1. The germline V gene has CDR1 SGHTA and CDR2 FQGNSA. The CDR3 totals 15 residues. J gave up 1 base and V 4 bases, and 7 bases lay outside the gene matches. Here the CDR3 DNA reads TGTGCCAGCAGCTACGACAGGGAAGTTTCCTACGAGCAGTACTTC. Translating it yields CASSYDREVSYEQYF.

The rearrangement joins TRBV6-6 to TRBJ1-6; perhaps TRBD1 as D (5 bases). CDR1 MNHNY and CDR2 SVGAGI come from the germline V gene (reference sequence). CDR3 length equals 17 residues. Trimming took off 8 bases at V and 5 bases at J, with 22 bases between the two ends. The chain's CDR3 is CASGSGFAGRHNSPLHF. CDR3 nucleotide sequence: TGTGCCAGCGGGTCTGGTTTTGCGGGACGGCATAATTCACCCCTCCACTTT.

This clonotype was recorded at least ten times. The rearrangement links TRBV5-1 to TRBJ2-5, with D possibly being TRBD2 (6 bases). Trimming cost V 1 base and J 3 bases, with 10 bases left between them. The CDR3 contains 14 residues. Germline loops: CDR1 SGHRS, CDR2 YFSETQ. The CDR3 protein is CASSLFSGEETQYF. DNA for the CDR3: TGCGCCAGCAGCTTGTTCTCGGGAGAAGAGACCCAGTACTTC. Looking up the rest from reference TRBV5-1 and TRBJ2-5 gives the full variable domain: KAGVTQTPRYLIKTRGQQVTLSCSPISGHRSVSWYQQTPGQGLQFLFEYFSETQRNKGNFPGRFSGRQFSNSRSEMNVSTLELGDSALYLCASSLFSGEETQYFGPGTRLLVL.

This clonotype was recorded many times. This chain joins TRBV7-9 and TRBJ2-3, with TRBD1 matching over 9 bases. The CDR3 length is 15 residues. Trimming cost V 4 bases and J 0 bases; bases outside gene matches: 2. CDR1 and CDR2 from the germline V gene are SEHNR and FQNEAQ (reference sequence). The CDR3 bases are TGTGCCAGCAGCTACGGGACAGGGAGCACAGATACGCAGTATTTT. Translated, it gives CASSYGTGSTDTQYF. Drawing the rest from reference TRBV7-9 and TRBJ2-3, the complete variable domain is DTGVSQNPRHKITKRGQNVTFRCDPISEHNRLYWYRQTLGQGPEFLTYFQNEAQLEKSRLLSDRFSAERPKGSFSTLEIQRTEQGDSAMYLCASSYGTGSTDTQYFGPGTRLTVL.

The chain has TRBV10-3 and TRBJ1-1; no firm D call. This CDR3 region has 14 residues. Germline V gives CDR1 ENHRY, CDR2 SYGVKD. Trimming took 5 bases from V and 1 from J, leaving 11 bases between them. The chain's CDR3 is CAISLGGPNTEAFF. CDR3 nucleotide sequence: TGTGCCATCAGTCTCGGAGGGCCGAACACTGAAGCTTTCTTT.

This clonotype was picked up many times. The chain has TRBV5-6 and TRBJ2-7; D gene unclear. V was cut by 4 bases and J by 2 bases, with 13 bases left in between. Germline loops: CDR1 SGHDT, CDR2 YYEEEE. This CDR3 has 14 residues. The DNA of the CDR3 is TGTGCCAGCAGCCGATGGGCCCCTACCTACGAGCAGTACGTC. Its translation is CASSRWAPTYEQYV.

The table lists this clonotype with a few counts. V and J are TRBV7-6 and TRBJ1-4, with D tentatively TRBD1 (6 bases). With 2 bases removed from V and 6 bases from J, the gap between germline ends came to 22 bases. Per germline, CDR1 SGHVS and CDR2 FNYEAQ. This CDR3 is built from 18 residues. This CDR3 reads CASSLYGVGGQADEKLFF. DNA for the CDR3: TGTGCCAGCAGCTTATATGGTGTCGGGGGGCAAGCGGATGAAAAACTGTTTTTT.

This clonotype has at least ten counts. V and J are TRBV10-3 and TRBJ1-5, with 7 bases fitting TRBD1. Germline loops: CDR1 ENHRY, CDR2 SYGVKD. Trimming removed 0 bases from V and 4 bases from J; junction bases left unmatched: 6. CDR3 length: 16 amino acids. The DNA for the CDR3 is TGTGCCATCAGTGAGTCCGGAGACAGGGTAAATCAGCCCCAGCATTTT. This encodes CAISESGDRVNQPQHF.

Many counts were recorded for this clonotype. The chain recombines TRBV6-5 with TRBJ1-2; 12 bases align to TRBD1. This CDR3 region has 16 residues. Germline CDR1 and CDR2: MNHEY and SVGAGI. J was trimmed by 8 bases and V by 0 bases; bases with no gene match: 7. CDR3 residues: CASSYSPGQGARGYTF. In nucleotides, the CDR3 is TGTGCCAGCAGTTACTCGCCGGGACAGGGGGCGCGAGGCTACACCTTC.

In this sample, this clonotype turned up many times. The V gene is TRBV11-2, the J gene TRBJ2-1; 11 positions match TRBD2. CDR1 is SGHAT, CDR2 FQNNGV, per germline. CDR3 length: 15 amino acids. V trimming: 5 bases; J trimming: 4 bases; junction bases outside the gene matches: 4. CDR3 amino acids: CASSVGTSGYNEQFF. CDR3 nucleotide sequence: TGTGCCAGCAGCGTTGGGACTAGCGGTTACAATGAGCAGTTCTTC.